This TCR beta chain emerged from a study of shared T cell receptors in the human thymus. With 6 bases removed from V and 2 bases from J, the gap between germline ends came to 13 bases. The CDR3 is made up of 15 amino acids. Germline V gene sequence: CDR1 MNHEY, CDR2 SMNVEV (reference sequence). The table came from immunoSEQ multiplex PCR; TCRdb's copy has only in-frame clones and leaves some out. The sample has 700,000 to 750,000 clones; approximately 85% are singletons. The same sample was also studied in work on human thymus T cells. From that paper: The thymus tissue came from resections taken during corrective heart surgery.

The source material was thymocytes. The receptor was derived from a girl in the first two years of life with a congenital heart defect. The chain couples TRBV27 to TRBJ2-2, with no clear D. The CDR3 spells CASRMTGYNTGELFF. The DNA for the CDR3 is TGTGCCAGCAGAATGACTGGTTATAACACCGGGGAGCTGTTTTTT.